Shown below are 28 T cell receptor beta chains from a single sample sequenced in a study of cytomegalovirus exposure and HLA in healthy donors. PCR involved 60 Vbeta and 13 Jbeta primers. TCRdb's copy holds only in-frame clones and misses some; the assay was immunoSEQ multiplex PCR. The sample holds roughly 30,000 clones, 85% to 90% seen once. Material for sequencing was PBMCs. These receptors were collected from a boy aged 5-17 years in good health and CMV-seronegative.

The rearrangement links TRBV5-8 to TRBJ2-5, with D perhaps matching TRBD1 (5 bases). This CDR3 has 14 residues. Germline V lookup: CDR1 SGHTS, CDR2 YDEGEE. Trimming cost V 0 bases and J 2 bases, with 8 bases left between them. CDR3 residues: CASSLGAGQETQYF. CDR3 nucleotide sequence: TGTGCCAGCAGCTTGGGGGCAGGGCAAGAGACCCAGTACTTC.

This clone occurred once. The chain carries TRBV2 and TRBJ2-3; tentatively, D is TRBD1 (6 bases). V was shortened by 6 bases and J by 0 bases, with 16 bases between the two germline ends. The V gene's germline CDR1 is SNHLY and CDR2 FYNNEI. The CDR3 length is 16 residues. The CDR3 is CASSDSGQYSTDTQYF. CDR3 DNA sequence: TGTGCCAGCAGCGACTCTGGACAGTACAGCACAGATACGCAGTATTTT.

The chain recombines TRBV6-5 with TRBJ2-5; the match to TRBD2 covers 11 bases. CDR3 length: 14 amino acids. Germline values: CDR1 MNHEY, CDR2 SVGAGI. Trimming took 8 bases from V and 5 from J; bases not matched to a gene: 7. CDR3 DNA: TGTGCCAGCCATAGCGGGGGGGTAATTGAGACCCAGTACTTC. Protein sequence: CASHSGGVIETQYF.

This rearrangement joins TRBV6-1 to TRBJ2-5; 9 positions match TRBD1. Germline CDR1 reads MNHNS; CDR2 reads SASEGT. The J segment lost 5 bases and the V segment lost 8 bases, leaving 9 bases of the junction unmatched. CDR3 length: 14 amino acids. Here the CDR3 DNA reads TGTGCCAGCTTTGCCGGGACAGGGTACGAGACCCAGTACTTC. Amino acid sequence: CASFAGTGYETQYF.

The sample holds one count of this clone. The chain has TRBV7-9 and TRBJ2-3; 12 bases agree with TRBD2. Trimming cost V 5 bases and J 1 base; bases outside gene matches: 7. Germline loops: CDR1 SEHNR, CDR2 FQNEAQ (reference sequence). The CDR3 extends over 17 amino acids. This CDR3 is CASSPELAGGRTDTQYF. The CDR3, as DNA: TGTGCCAGCAGCCCAGAACTAGCGGGGGGACGCACAGATACGCAGTATTTT.

V usage is TRBV18 and J usage is TRBJ2-5; 7 bases are shared with TRBD1. CDR1 and CDR2 from the germline V gene are KGHSH and LQKENI. This CDR3 is built from 16 residues. Losses at the gene ends were 3 bases for V and 2 bases for J; bases not matched to a gene: 9. CDR3 DNA: TGTGCCAGCTCACCCAGACAGGGAGAAGGGCAAGAGACCCAGTACTTC. This encodes CASSPRQGEGQETQYF. The full variable domain, with the rest looked up from reference TRBV18 and TRBJ2-5, is NAGVMQNPRHLVRRRGQEARLRCSPMKGHSHVYWYRQLPEEGLKFMVYLQKENIIDESGMPKERFSAEFPKEGPSILRIQQVVRGDSAAYFCASSPRQGEGQETQYFGPGTRLLVL.

The chain joins TRBV28 to TRBJ2-1; possible D gene TRBD2, 6 bases. V gave up 2 bases and J gave up 0 bases, with 14 bases separating them. This CDR3 spans 17 amino acids. Germline V gene lookup returns CDR1 MDHEN and CDR2 SYDVKM. The CDR3 spells CASSLPSAGLSYNEQFF. The CDR3 nucleotides are TGTGCCAGCAGTTTACCCAGTGCGGGGCTCTCCTACAATGAGCAGTTCTTC.

This chain connects TRBV7-8 to TRBJ2-7; perhaps TRBD1 as D (6 bases). V was pared by 6 bases and J by 5 bases, with 17 bases between. The germline CDR1 and CDR2 sequences are SGHVS and FQNEAQ. This CDR3 is built from 14 residues. The CDR3 reads CASSSDRNVNEQYF. The CDR3 DNA reads TGTGCCAGCAGTTCAGACAGGAACGTAAACGAGCAGTACTTC.

This clone showed up just a few times. The rearrangement joins TRBV5-6 to TRBJ1-4; 7 bases agree with TRBD1. The germline gives CDR1 SGHDT, CDR2 YYEEEE. V gave up 0 bases and J gave up 7 bases; unmatched junction bases: 6. This CDR3 is 15 amino acids long. The CDR3 loop is CASSLATGVSEKLFF. The CDR3 DNA follows: TGTGCCAGCAGCTTGGCCACAGGGGTCAGTGAAAAACTGTTTTTT.

The J gene is TRBJ2-7, the V gene TRBV5-5; 7 nucleotides line up with TRBD1. This CDR3 spans 17 amino acids. J lost 2 bases, V lost 5 bases, and 16 bases had no gene match. Germline V gene sequence: CDR1 SGHKS, CDR2 YYEKEE (reference sequence). DNA for the CDR3: TGTGCCAGCAGTTTCCCCTCATCGGGACAGCTTACCTACGAGCAGTACTTC. Its translation: CASSFPSSGQLTYEQYF.

The chain has TRBV18 and TRBJ2-5, with 10 positions matching TRBD1. The length of the CDR3 is 18 residues. The junction had 15 bases not matched to a gene; V was cut back by 3 bases and J by 5 bases. CDR1 is KGHSH and CDR2 is LQKENI in the germline V gene. CDR3 DNA sequence: TGTGCCAGCTCACCCCCATTGGGCGGGGGACAGGGGATGGAGACCCAGTACTTC. Its translation is CASSPPLGGGQGMETQYF.

This rearrangement joins TRBV5-1 to TRBJ2-7; 7 bases map to TRBD2. J lost 0 bases, V lost 3 bases, and 6 bases had no gene match. The CDR3 is 15 amino acids. Germline loops: CDR1 SGHRS, CDR2 YFSETQ. The CDR3 here is CASSYGLESSYEQYF. Written as DNA, the CDR3 is TGCGCCAGCAGCTATGGACTAGAGAGCTCCTACGAGCAGTACTTC.

CDR3 nucleotides: TGCGCCAGCAGCCAAGGACAGGCCAGCTACACCTTC. Protein product: CASSQGQASYTF. The chain recombines TRBV4-1 with TRBJ1-2; D possibly corresponds to TRBD1 (6 bases). The CDR3 is 12 residues long. V lost 1 base and J lost 9, with 9 bases in between. Germline V gives CDR1 MGHRA, CDR2 YSYEKL.

The rearrangement links TRBV5-8 to TRBJ1-5, with TRBD1 identical over 7 bases. The CDR3 runs 13 residues. J lost 11 bases, V lost 3 bases, and 8 bases had no gene match. In germline, CDR1 is SGHTS, CDR2 YDEGEE. CDR3 in DNA: TGTGCCAGCAGCTCGAACAGGGGTTTAGCCCAGCATTTT. Translating gives CASSSNRGLAQHF.

The V gene is TRBV4-2, the J gene TRBJ2-5, with 10 nucleotides matching TRBD2. The length of the CDR3 is 17 residues. V was clipped by 1 base and J by 0 bases; unmatched bases: 5. CDR1 is LGHNA, CDR2 YNFKEQ, per germline. In nucleotides, the CDR3 is TGTGCCAGCAGCCAAGTCGGGCTAGCGGGGGACCAAGAGACCCAGTACTTC. Translation gives CASSQVGLAGDQETQYF.

The V call is TRBV27, the J call TRBJ1-5; D perhaps matches TRBD1 (5 bases). Germline V gives CDR1 MNHEY, CDR2 SMNVEV (reference sequence). The CDR3 runs 13 residues. V was cut by 6 bases and J by 2 bases, with 8 bases left in between. The CDR3 nucleotides read TGTGCCAGCAGCAGGGCTGGCAATCAGCCCCAGCATTTT. This translates into CASSRAGNQPQHF.

The chain is built from TRBV7-9 and TRBJ1-4, with TRBD1 matching 7 bases. Trimming removed 5 bases from V and 8 bases from J; junction bases left unmatched: 11. The CDR3 runs 15 residues. The V gene's germline CDR1 is SEHNR and CDR2 FQNEAQ (reference sequence). CDR3 region: CASSPPDRSGEKLFF. The DNA for the CDR3 is TGTGCCAGCAGCCCGCCGGACAGGTCCGGAGAAAAACTGTTTTTT.

V and J are TRBV6-1 and TRBJ1-1, with TRBD1 identical over 7 bases. The V segment lost 5 bases and the J segment 3 bases; nucleotides outside the gene matches: 3. The CDR3 totals 13 residues. Germline V lookup: CDR1 MNHNS, CDR2 SASEGT. The CDR3 protein is CASSRQGDTEAFF. DNA for the CDR3: TGTGCCAGCAGTAGACAGGGTGACACTGAAGCTTTCTTT.

V gene TRBV15 combines with J gene TRBJ1-5; D is possibly TRBD1 (6 bases). V lost 1 base, J lost 7 bases, and 11 bases lay in between. Looked up from germline, CDR1 is LNHNV and CDR2 is YYDKDF (reference sequence). This CDR3 region has 14 residues. CDR3 nucleotides: TGTGCCACCAGCAGAGCAGGGGCCGGGCAGCCCCAGCATTTT. This gives the protein CATSRAGAGQPQHF.

The gene calls are TRBV9 and TRBJ1-4, with D unresolved. The CDR3 spans 15 residues. The V end was cut by 4 bases, the J end by 4 bases, with 14 bases between. The V gene's germline CDR1 is SGDLS and CDR2 YYNGEE. CDR3 sequence (DNA): TGTGCCAGCAGCTACAATGGAGGCCTTAATGAAAAACTGTTTTTT. It codes for CASSYNGGLNEKLFF.

This clone was counted a single time. The chain employs TRBV4-1 and TRBJ1-1; D is unclear. The V and J ends lost 3 bases and 1 base respectively, with 21 bases between them. Germline loops: CDR1 MGHRA, CDR2 YSYEKL. The CDR3 has 18 residues. CDR3 coding DNA: TGCGCCAGCAGCCATCCATTTGGGCGCGGGATCGCGAACACTGAAGCTTTCTTT. Translation: CASSHPFGRGIANTEAFF.

The V call is TRBV7-9, the J call TRBJ2-7, with 8 bases matching TRBD2. The germline V gene has CDR1 SEHNR and CDR2 FQNEAQ (reference sequence). This CDR3 contains 15 residues. V dropped 3 bases and J dropped 2; count of bases not matched to a gene: 6. The CDR3 nucleotides read TGTGCCAGCAGCTTCCTTAGCGGGGCTACCTACGAGCAGTACTTC. Translation: CASSFLSGATYEQYF.

The chain joins TRBV5-1 to TRBJ1-4, with TRBD1 identical over 7 bases. V lost 0 bases, J lost 3 bases, and 2 bases stayed unmatched. The CDR3 totals 15 residues. The germline CDR1 and CDR2 sequences are SGHRS and YFSETQ. CDR3 sequence: CASSLAGTANEKLFF. DNA of the CDR3: TGCGCCAGCAGCTTGGCGGGGACAGCTAATGAAAAACTGTTTTTT.

The J gene is TRBJ2-3, the V gene TRBV29-1; TRBD2 is a possible D gene (6 bases). Per germline, CDR1 SQVTM and CDR2 ANQGSEA. There are 14 residues in the CDR3. Trimming stripped 5 bases from V and 3 bases from J, with 15 bases between. This CDR3 is CSVSGLTGTDTQYF. The DNA for the CDR3 is TGCAGCGTTTCCGGACTAACCGGAACAGATACGCAGTATTTT.

The gene calls are TRBV4-3 and TRBJ2-1; 8 bases match TRBD2. The trim removed 1 base at V and 5 bases at J, leaving 10 bases unmatched. There are 17 residues in the CDR3. Germline lookup yields CDR1 LGHNA and CDR2 YSLEER. The CDR3 DNA reads TGCGCCAGCAGCCAAGGTAGGGGCGGGGGGCCCGACAATGAGCAGTTCTTC. It is translated as CASSQGRGGGPDNEQFF.

V is TRBV11-3 and J is TRBJ2-1, with 12 bases aligning to TRBD2. Germline V gene data show CDR1 as SGHNT and CDR2 as YENEEA. V shed 5 bases, J shed 6 bases, and the junction held 11 bases outside the gene matches. This CDR3 has 17 residues. CDR3 DNA sequence: TGTGCCAGCAGCCCAGGCGATGGGACTAGCGGGTCCAATGAGCAGTTCTTC. As protein: CASSPGDGTSGSNEQFF.

V and J are TRBV5-1 and TRBJ2-3; maybe TRBD1 (5 bases). Per the germline V gene, CDR1 is SGHRS and CDR2 is YFSETQ. CDR3 length: 16 residues. The germline V and J ends were trimmed by 4 bases and 6 bases, with 21 bases remaining between them. This chain's CDR3 is CASSLWVGAQGDTQYF. The CDR3 DNA follows: TGCGCCAGCAGCCTATGGGTTGGGGCTCAAGGGGATACGCAGTATTTT.

The chain employs TRBV19 and TRBJ2-2; TRBD1 is a possible D gene (6 bases). The CDR3 sequence is 15 residues long. Germline V lookup: CDR1 LNHDA, CDR2 SQIVND (reference sequence). Trimming removed 3 bases at V and 5 bases at J, with 13 bases between. The CDR3 nucleotides are TGTGCCAGTAGTATCGATAGGGGGAATACCGGGGAGCTGTTTTTT. This encodes CASSIDRGNTGELFF. Full variable domain (remainder filled in from reference TRBV19 and TRBJ2-2): DGGITQSPKYLFRKEGQNVTLSCEQNLNHDAMYWYRQDPGQGLRLIYYSQIVNDFQKGDIAEGYSVSREKKESFPLTVTSAQKNPTAFYLCASSIDRGNTGELFFGEGSRLTVL.